The TCR beta chain under discussion was sequenced for a study of PD-1 blockade in classical Hodgkin lymphoma. Produced via immunoSEQ multiplex PCR; TCRdb's table is partial and in-frame only. Of 90,000 or so clones detected, approximately 91% appear once; the ten largest clones hold under 3%. Study-wide results and limits: By C4D1 there was a significant rise in CD4+ TCR diversity but not in CD8+ TCR diversity.

As regards this clone: Its antigen is undetermined.

Exposure to brentuximab vedotin varied, and each patient had relapsed following autologous stem cell transplantation. V lost 1 base and J lost 4, with 11 bases in between. This CDR3 is 15 amino acids long. Germline V gives CDR1 MNHEY, CDR2 SMNVEV (reference sequence). Material: peripheral blood mononuclear cells (PBMCs), obtained before the second cycle of nivolumab. V gene TRBV27 combines with J gene TRBJ2-1; maybe TRBD1 (6 bases). The receptor comes from a human donor with classical Hodgkin lymphoma. The CDR3 loop reads CASSLFRGDYNEQFF. CDR3 bases: TGTGCCAGCAGTTTATTCAGGGGCGATTACAATGAGCAGTTCTTC.